Listed below are T cell receptor beta chains from one sample, sequenced in a study of shared clonotypes between healthy human individuals. Clones were sequenced by immunoSEQ multiplex PCR, and TCRdb holds only the in-frame ones, with some missing. The sample has 2 million or so clones; roughly 95% are singletons. The sample was naive CD8+ T cells sorted from blood. These receptors all stem from a man aged 18 to 30 in good health. The CDR3 runs from the conserved cysteine through the conserved F or W. D genes are given only for firm matches. Size is stated for part of the rows, as once, few or many counts, or as a class when the clone is expanded.

- TRBJ1-1 TRBV7-9 - TGTGCCAGCAGCTTAGCGGGGGAAGTATTGGACAGAGCGTACACTGAAGCTTTCTTT CASSLAGEVLDRAYTEAFF
- TRBJ2-7 TRBV5-8 - TGTGCCAGCAGACTTCCAAACAGGGAATCCTACGAGCAGTACTTC CASRLPNRESYEQYF
TRBD1 TRBJ2-3 TRBV27 - TGTGCCAGCAGTTTATTGGGACAGGGGGCCATGGATACGCAGTATTTT CASSLLGQGAMDTQYF
TRBD1 TRBJ1-6 TRBV5-6 - TGTGCCAGCAGCTTCGGGACAGGGGTCTCTAATTCCCTCCACTTT CASSFGTGVSNSLHF
- TRBJ2-2 TRBV27 - TGTGCCAGCAGTTTCATTGCGTCGGCCACCGGGGAGCTGTTTTTT CASSFIASATGELFF
TRBD2 TRBJ2-1 TRBV11-2 - TGTGCCAGCAGCTTAACCCCTAGCGGAGGGGTTGAGCAGTTCTTC CASSLTPSGGVEQFF
TRBD1 TRBJ2-7 TRBV5-1 once TGCGCCAGCAGCTTGGACCCAGGGGGCGTTTACTACGAGCAGTACTTC CASSLDPGGVYYEQYF
- TRBJ2-7 TRBV29-1 - TGCAGCGTTGCAGATACGAGCTCCTACGAGCAGTACTTC CSVADTSSYEQYF
- TRBJ2-7 TRBV28 once TGTGCCAGCAGTTTGGTGCCAGGAATACTTTCCTACGAGCAGTACTTC CASSLVPGILSYEQYF
- TRBJ1-6 TRBV27 - TGTGCCAGCGGCTACGGGGCTAATTCACCCCTCCACTTT CASGYGANSPLHF
- TRBJ2-5 TRBV25-1 - TGTGCCAGCAGTGATAGTGGTGGTGAGACCCAGTACTTC CASSDSGGETQYF